These 25 T cell receptor beta chains were sequenced from one sample in a study of shared clonotypes between healthy human individuals. Profiling relied on immunoSEQ multiplex PCR, and the TCRdb table lists in-frame clones only, not all of them. The sample yields 2 million to 2.5 million clones, roughly 92% seen once. Source material: naive CD4+ T cells from PBMCs. Subset noted: CD45RA+ positively selected. These TCRs come from a man aged 18 to 29 in good health. Some clones in this sample may be carry-over from other donors' samples.

In DNA form, the CDR3 reads TGTGCCAGCAGCTACAGGGCTGAAGCTTTCTTT. Its protein is CASSYRAEAFF. This rearrangement joins TRBV6-1 to TRBJ1-1, with a possible D match to TRBD1 (6 bases). The V gene lost 6 bases and the J gene lost 6 bases, with 8 bases spanning the gap. Germline-derived CDR1 and CDR2 are MNHNS and SASEGT. CDR3 size: 11 residues.

This chain connects TRBV4-2 to TRBJ1-1, with D maybe TRBD1 (6 bases). The CDR3 loop spans 15 amino acids. Trimming left V 1 base short and J 5 bases short, with 14 bases between. Germline V CDR1 and CDR2: LGHNA, YNFKEQ. The DNA of the CDR3 is TGTGCCAGCAGCCAAGGGCTGGGGGCGGTGACTGAAGCTTTCTTT. Its protein is CASSQGLGAVTEAFF.

This rearrangement joins TRBV19 to TRBJ2-7; no reliable D call. V dropped 5 bases and J dropped 1 base, with 12 bases sitting between them. Germline CDR1 LNHDA, CDR2 SQIVND (reference sequence). CDR3 length: 14 residues. The CDR3 is CASSARTVSYEQYF. CDR3 coding DNA: TGTGCCAGTAGTGCACGGACCGTTTCCTACGAGCAGTACTTC.

This clone was observed once. J is TRBJ2-7 and V is TRBV28, with 7 bases identical to TRBD1. The CDR3 loop spans 12 amino acids. The germline CDR1 and CDR2 sequences are MDHEN and SYDVKM. J gave up 5 bases and V 8 bases, and 6 bases lay outside the gene matches. The CDR3 DNA reads TGTGCCAGCCACGTCAGGGGGAACGAGCAGTACTTC. Protein sequence: CASHVRGNEQYF.

The chain is built from TRBV6-6 and TRBJ1-5; possibly TRBD1 for D (6 bases). Germline assignment: CDR1 MNHNY and CDR2 SVGAGI (reference sequence). With 6 bases removed from V and 4 bases from J, the gap between germline ends came to 13 bases. The CDR3 has 14 amino acids. CDR3 sequence: CASRSHQGNQPQHF. The CDR3 DNA reads as TGTGCCAGCAGGAGCCATCAGGGGAATCAGCCCCAGCATTTT.

The chain is built from TRBV19 and TRBJ2-2, with 10 bases identical to TRBD1. With 9 bases clipped from V and 5 bases from J, the junction kept 18 bases outside the gene matches. Germline lookup yields CDR1 LNHDA and CDR2 SQIVND (reference sequence). The CDR3 extends over 18 amino acids. The CDR3 region is CASGVLWTGGMKTGELFF. CDR3 in DNA: TGTGCCAGCGGGGTTTTATGGACAGGGGGTATGAAGACCGGGGAGCTGTTTTTT.

The chain links TRBV15 to TRBJ2-1; D remains ambiguous. The CDR3 has 14 amino acids. The V end was cut by 5 bases, the J end by 5 bases, with 13 bases between. Germline CDR1 reads LNHNV; CDR2 reads YYDKDF (reference sequence). The CDR3 coding sequence is TGTGCCACCAGCCGTTCTTTAACCGACAATGAGCAGTTCTTC. Translating gives CATSRSLTDNEQFF.

The chain carries TRBV5-6 and TRBJ2-5, with 11 bases lining up with TRBD2. The V segment lost 3 bases and the J segment 5 bases; nucleotides outside the gene matches: 3. Germline CDR1 SGHDT, CDR2 YYEEEE. CDR3 length: 14 residues. CDR3 nucleotide sequence: TGTGCCAGCAGCTCCATAGCGGGAGGGGAGACCCAGTACTTC. This translates into CASSSIAGGETQYF.

The V call is TRBV30, the J call TRBJ2-5; D remains ambiguous. V lost 5 bases and J 0 bases, leaving 13 bases between the germline ends. Germline CDR1 GTSNPN, CDR2 SVGIG (reference sequence). This CDR3 is 14 amino acids long. The CDR3 sequence: CAWQPSTYQETQYF. Written as DNA, the CDR3 is TGTGCCTGGCAACCTTCCACTTACCAAGAGACCCAGTACTTC.

This rearrangement joins TRBV29-1 to TRBJ2-7; 11 nucleotides align to TRBD1. Germline V gene data show CDR1 as SQVTM and CDR2 as ANQGSEA. V dropped 7 bases and J dropped 0; count of bases not matched to a gene: 8. The CDR3 sequence is 15 residues long. CDR3 loop: CSAKTGTGGSYEQYF. As DNA, the CDR3 is TGCAGCGCCAAAACCGGGACAGGGGGCTCCTACGAGCAGTACTTC.

This clone showed up just once. J is TRBJ2-1 and V is TRBV5-1, with 14 nucleotides matching TRBD2. In germline, CDR1 is SGHRS, CDR2 YFSETQ. V trimming: 4 bases; J trimming: 3 bases; junction bases outside the gene matches: 6. The CDR3 spans 17 residues. CDR3 sequence reads: CASSVRLAGGVYNEQFF. The CDR3 region has the DNA TGCGCCAGCAGCGTCAGACTAGCGGGAGGGGTCTACAATGAGCAGTTCTTC. The full variable domain, in which reference TRBV5-1 and TRBJ2-1 provide the parts outside the CDR3, is KAGVTQTPRYLIKTRGQQVTLSCSPISGHRSVSWYQQTPGQGLQFLFEYFSETQRNKGNFPGRFSGRQFSNSRSEMNVSTLELGDSALYLCASSVRLAGGVYNEQFFGPGTRLTVL.

In this sample, this clone turned up once. Other DNA sequences in the sample encode the same CDR3. The CDR3 sequence is CASTGGGTDTQYF. DNA of the CDR3: TGTGCCAGCACGGGGGGCGGCACAGATACGCAGTATTTT. This chain uses TRBV28 with TRBJ2-3; tentatively, D is TRBD2 (7 bases). The germline CDR1 and CDR2 sequences are MDHEN and SYDVKM. The CDR3 contains 13 residues. V lost 7 bases and J 1 base, leaving 9 bases between the germline ends.

A single count supports this clone. J is TRBJ2-1 and V is TRBV5-1, with TRBD1 matching over 11 bases. The CDR3 spans 15 residues. V lost 4 bases and J lost 7; bases outside the gene matches: 7. Germline V gene sequence: CDR1 SGHRS, CDR2 YFSETQ. The CDR3 DNA sequence: TGCGCCAGCAGCCCTGGGACAGGGGGTGGAAATGAGCAGTTCTTC. Translating it yields CASSPGTGGGNEQFF.

This clone was observed a handful of times. V gene TRBV7-3 combines with J gene TRBJ1-2; D is uncertain. Germline CDR1 SGHTA, CDR2 FQGTGA. There are 14 residues in the CDR3. V lost 5 bases and J lost 7, with 17 bases in between. The CDR3 DNA reads TGTGCCAGCAGCCCCGACCCGAACACGCTTGGCTACACCTTC. This encodes CASSPDPNTLGYTF. Combining the CDR3 with reference TRBV7-3 and TRBJ1-2 gives the whole variable domain GAGVSQTPSNKVTEKGKYVELRCDPISGHTALYWYRQSLGQGPEFLIYFQGTGAADDSGLPNDRFFAVRPEGSVSTLKIQRTERGDSAVYLCASSPDPNTLGYTFGSGTRLTVV.

This chain links TRBV7-2 with TRBJ1-3; TRBD1 agrees at 10 bases. The CDR3 is 15 amino acids. Germline V gene lookup returns CDR1 SGHTA and CDR2 FQGNSA. V was pared by 1 base and J by 6 bases, with 3 bases of the junction left unmatched. The CDR3 protein is CASSLEGTGVNTIYF. The CDR3 nucleotides read TGTGCCAGCAGCTTAGAAGGGACAGGGGTAAACACCATATATTTT.

CDR3 bases: TGTGCCAGCGAAAGGGGTCGCGGGAGGGCCTACAATGAGCAGTTCTTC. This sequence encodes CASERGRGRAYNEQFF. The gene calls are TRBV5-4 and TRBJ2-1, with TRBD2 matching 9 bases. Trimming removed 7 bases from V and 2 bases from J; junction bases left unmatched: 10. Looked up from germline, CDR1 is SGHNT and CDR2 is YYREEE (reference sequence). CDR3 length equals 16 residues.

This chain joins TRBV19 and TRBJ1-5; 7 nucleotides match TRBD1. This CDR3 is 14 amino acids long. The junction had 5 bases not matched to a gene; V was cut back by 5 bases and J by 4 bases. CDR1 is LNHDA, CDR2 SQIVND, per germline (reference sequence). CDR3 sequence: CASSVDRENQPQHF. The DNA of the CDR3 is TGTGCCAGTAGTGTCGACAGGGAAAATCAGCCCCAGCATTTT.

The chain links TRBV5-1 to TRBJ1-2, with a possible D match to TRBD1 (6 bases). Trimming left V 7 bases short and J 8 bases short, with 18 bases between. Per the germline V gene, CDR1 is SGHRS and CDR2 is YFSETQ. The CDR3 has 13 amino acids. Here the CDR3 reads CASAAGATRGYTF. CDR3 bases: TGCGCCAGCGCGGCAGGGGCAACGAGAGGCTACACCTTC.

A word on this clone: This CDR3 is also generated by other DNA sequences in the sample. J is TRBJ1-5 and V is TRBV5-1; no clear D gene. The CDR3 is made up of 13 amino acids. The germline V and J ends were trimmed by 0 bases and 4 bases, with 5 bases remaining between them. The V gene's germline CDR1 is SGHRS and CDR2 YFSETQ. CDR3 bases: TGCGCCAGCAGCTTGGGGAGGAATCAGCCCCAGCATTTT. This codes for CASSLGRNQPQHF.

This chain joins TRBV5-4 and TRBJ2-7, with no clear D. The V and J ends lost 0 bases and 7 bases respectively, with 8 bases between them. Germline V gives CDR1 SGHNT, CDR2 YYREEE (reference sequence). The CDR3 is 12 residues long. CDR3 loop: CASSLDWTEQYF. CDR3 sequence (DNA): TGTGCCAGCAGCTTGGACTGGACGGAGCAGTACTTC.

This rearrangement joins TRBV7-6 to TRBJ1-3; possibly TRBD1 for D (5 bases). This CDR3 has 16 amino acids. V was clipped by 1 base and J by 0 bases, with 10 bases between them. CDR1 is SGHVS, CDR2 FNYEAQ, per germline. The CDR3 nucleotides read TGTGCCAGCAGCTTAGGCCACAGGAGCTCTGGAAACACCATATATTTT. Translating it yields CASSLGHRSSGNTIYF.

This clone was seen just once. The rearrangement joins TRBV10-2 to TRBJ2-2; 7 positions agree with TRBD1. Germline V gene sequence: CDR1 WSHSY, CDR2 SAAADI. The CDR3 runs 13 residues. The junction had 5 bases not matched to a gene; V was cut back by 6 bases and J by 7 bases. Written as DNA, the CDR3 is TGCGCCAGCAGGTTACAGGGGATCGGGGAGCTGTTTTTT. Amino acid sequence: CASRLQGIGELFF.

The chain couples TRBV9 to TRBJ2-3, with 8 bases that match TRBD1. Germline V gene data show CDR1 as SGDLS and CDR2 as YYNGEE. The V gene end was trimmed by 4 bases and the J gene end by 2 bases; junction bases not matched to a gene: 12. The CDR3 runs 17 residues. CDR3 coding DNA: TGTGCCAGCAGCCCCCTTGAGACAGGGGCAGTCACAGATACGCAGTATTTT. Its translation: CASSPLETGAVTDTQYF.

The J gene is TRBJ2-7, the V gene TRBV28; D is undetermined. Germline V gene data show CDR1 as MDHEN and CDR2 as SYDVKM. The CDR3 has 14 residues. Trimming pared 5 bases from V and 0 bases from J, leaving 11 bases between. CDR3 coding DNA: TGTGCCAGCAGTCGGACCATTAGCTCCTACGAGCAGTACTTC. This codes for CASSRTISSYEQYF.

V usage is TRBV2 and J usage is TRBJ1-1, with 12 bases identical to TRBD1. The germline gives CDR1 SNHLY, CDR2 FYNNEI. V lost 7 bases to trimming and J lost 2 bases; unmatched junction nucleotides: 5. CDR3 length: 15 amino acids. The CDR3 loop reads CASTGDRGRNTEAFF. For the CDR3, the DNA is TGTGCCAGCACTGGGGACAGGGGGCGAAACACTGAAGCTTTCTTT.